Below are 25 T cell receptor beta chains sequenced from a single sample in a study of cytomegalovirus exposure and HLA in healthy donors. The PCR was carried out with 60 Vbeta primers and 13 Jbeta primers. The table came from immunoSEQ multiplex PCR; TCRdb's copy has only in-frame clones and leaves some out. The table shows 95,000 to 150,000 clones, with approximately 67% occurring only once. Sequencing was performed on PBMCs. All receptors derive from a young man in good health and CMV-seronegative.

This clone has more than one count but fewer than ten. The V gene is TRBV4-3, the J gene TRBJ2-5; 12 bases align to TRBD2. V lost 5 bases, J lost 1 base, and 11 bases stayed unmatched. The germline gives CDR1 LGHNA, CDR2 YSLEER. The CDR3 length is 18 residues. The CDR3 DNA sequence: TGCGCCAGCAGCAACAGAAGGCTAGCGGGGGGGGGCCAAGAGACCCAGTACTTC. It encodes CASSNRRLAGGGQETQYF.

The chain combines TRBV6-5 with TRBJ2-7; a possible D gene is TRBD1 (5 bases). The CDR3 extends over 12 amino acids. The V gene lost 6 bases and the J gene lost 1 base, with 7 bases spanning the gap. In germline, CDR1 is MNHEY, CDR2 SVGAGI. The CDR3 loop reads CASRKGSYEQYF. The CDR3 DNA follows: TGTGCCAGCAGGAAGGGGTCCTACGAGCAGTACTTC.

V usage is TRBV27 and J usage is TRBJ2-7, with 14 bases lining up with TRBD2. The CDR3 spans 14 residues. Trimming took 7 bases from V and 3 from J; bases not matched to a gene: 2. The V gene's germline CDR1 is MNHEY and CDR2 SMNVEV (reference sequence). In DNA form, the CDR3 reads TGTGCCAGCACGGGGACTAGCGGGAGCTACGAGCAGTACTTC. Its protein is CASTGTSGSYEQYF.

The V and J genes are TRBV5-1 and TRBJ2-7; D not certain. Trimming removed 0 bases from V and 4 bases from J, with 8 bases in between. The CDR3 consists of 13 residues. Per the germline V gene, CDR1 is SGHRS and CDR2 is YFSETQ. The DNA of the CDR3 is TGCGCCAGCAGCTTGGCCCGGAGTTACGAGCAGTACTTC. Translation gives CASSLARSYEQYF.

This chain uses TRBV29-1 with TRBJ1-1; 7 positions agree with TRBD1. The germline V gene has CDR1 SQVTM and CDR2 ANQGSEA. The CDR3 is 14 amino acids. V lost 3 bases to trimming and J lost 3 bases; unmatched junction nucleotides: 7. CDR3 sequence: CSVDEQGWDTEAFF. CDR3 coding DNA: TGCAGCGTTGACGAACAGGGGTGGGACACTGAAGCTTTCTTT.

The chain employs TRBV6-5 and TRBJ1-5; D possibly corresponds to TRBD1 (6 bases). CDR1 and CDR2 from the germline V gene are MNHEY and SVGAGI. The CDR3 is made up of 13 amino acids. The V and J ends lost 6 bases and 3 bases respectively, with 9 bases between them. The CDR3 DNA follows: TGTGCCAGCAGCAGGGGCCTCAATCAGCCCCAGCATTTT. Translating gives CASSRGLNQPQHF.

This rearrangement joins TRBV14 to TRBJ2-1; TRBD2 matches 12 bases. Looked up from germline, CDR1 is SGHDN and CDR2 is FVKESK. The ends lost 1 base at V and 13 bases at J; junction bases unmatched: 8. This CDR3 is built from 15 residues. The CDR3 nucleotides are TGTGCCAGCAGCCAAGGACTAGCGGGAGTGTTTGGACAGTTCTTC. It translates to CASSQGLAGVFGQFF. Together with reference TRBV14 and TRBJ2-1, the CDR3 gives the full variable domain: EAGVTQFPSHSVIEKGQTVTLRCDPISGHDNLYWYRRVMGKEIKFLLHFVKESKQDESGMPNNRFLAERTGGTYSTLKVQPAELEDSGVYFCASSQGLAGVFGQFFGPGTRLTVL.

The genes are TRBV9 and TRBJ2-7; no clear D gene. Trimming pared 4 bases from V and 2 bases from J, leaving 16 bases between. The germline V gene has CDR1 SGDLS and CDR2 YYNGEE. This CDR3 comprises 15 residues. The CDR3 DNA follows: TGTGCCAGCAGCCCCCGCTCAGCAGGAACCTACGAGCAGTACTTC. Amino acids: CASSPRSAGTYEQYF.

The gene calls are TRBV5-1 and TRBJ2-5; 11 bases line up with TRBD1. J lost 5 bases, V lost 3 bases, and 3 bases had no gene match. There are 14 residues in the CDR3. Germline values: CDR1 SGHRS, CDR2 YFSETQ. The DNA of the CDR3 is TGCGCCAGCAGCTCACGGACAGGGGGCGAGACCCAGTACTTC. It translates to CASSSRTGGETQYF. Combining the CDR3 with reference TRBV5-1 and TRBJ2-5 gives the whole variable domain KAGVTQTPRYLIKTRGQQVTLSCSPISGHRSVSWYQQTPGQGLQFLFEYFSETQRNKGNFPGRFSGRQFSNSRSEMNVSTLELGDSALYLCASSSRTGGETQYFGPGTRLLVL.

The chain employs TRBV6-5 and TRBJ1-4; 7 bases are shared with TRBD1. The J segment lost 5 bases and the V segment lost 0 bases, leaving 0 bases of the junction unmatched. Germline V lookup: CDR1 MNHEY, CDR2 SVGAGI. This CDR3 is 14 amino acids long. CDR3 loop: CASSYSTGNEKLFF. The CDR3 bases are TGTGCCAGCAGTTACTCGACAGGGAATGAAAAACTGTTTTTT.

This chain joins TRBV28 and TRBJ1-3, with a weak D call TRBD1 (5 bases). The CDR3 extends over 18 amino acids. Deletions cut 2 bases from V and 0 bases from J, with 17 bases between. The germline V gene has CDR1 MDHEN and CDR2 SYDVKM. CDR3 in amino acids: CASSLIGRDSSSGNTIYF. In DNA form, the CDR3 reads TGTGCCAGCAGTTTAATCGGCAGGGACTCTAGCTCTGGAAACACCATATATTTT. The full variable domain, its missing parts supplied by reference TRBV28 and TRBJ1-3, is DVKVTQSSRYLVKRTGEKVFLECVQDMDHENMFWYRQDPGLGLRLIYFSYDVKMKEKGDIPEGYSVSREKKERFSLILESASTNQTSMYLCASSLIGRDSSSGNTIYFGEGSWLTVV.

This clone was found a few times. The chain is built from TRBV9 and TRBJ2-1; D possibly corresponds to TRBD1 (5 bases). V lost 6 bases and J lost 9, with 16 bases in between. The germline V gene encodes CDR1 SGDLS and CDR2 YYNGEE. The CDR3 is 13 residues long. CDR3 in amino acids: CASKGDRSSEQFF. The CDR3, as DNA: TGTGCCAGCAAAGGGGATAGGAGCAGTGAGCAGTTCTTC.

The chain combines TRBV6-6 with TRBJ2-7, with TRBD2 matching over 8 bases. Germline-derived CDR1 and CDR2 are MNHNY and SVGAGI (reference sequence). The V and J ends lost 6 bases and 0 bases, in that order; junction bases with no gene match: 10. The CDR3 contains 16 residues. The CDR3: CASRMTSATSSYEQYF. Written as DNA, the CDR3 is TGTGCCAGCAGAATGACTAGCGCTACCAGCTCCTACGAGCAGTACTTC.

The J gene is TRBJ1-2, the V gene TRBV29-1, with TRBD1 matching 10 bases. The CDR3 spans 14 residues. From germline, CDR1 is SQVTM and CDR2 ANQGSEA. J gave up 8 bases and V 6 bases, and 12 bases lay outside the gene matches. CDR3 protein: CSVPGQGYPGGYTF. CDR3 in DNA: TGCAGCGTGCCGGGACAGGGGTATCCGGGCGGCTACACCTTC.

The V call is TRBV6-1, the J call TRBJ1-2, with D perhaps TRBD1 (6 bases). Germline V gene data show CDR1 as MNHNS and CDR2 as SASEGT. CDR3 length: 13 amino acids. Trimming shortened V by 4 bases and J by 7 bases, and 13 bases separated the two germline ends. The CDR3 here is CASSGTGLGGYTF. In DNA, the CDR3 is TGTGCCAGCAGTGGTACAGGGTTGGGTGGCTACACCTTC.

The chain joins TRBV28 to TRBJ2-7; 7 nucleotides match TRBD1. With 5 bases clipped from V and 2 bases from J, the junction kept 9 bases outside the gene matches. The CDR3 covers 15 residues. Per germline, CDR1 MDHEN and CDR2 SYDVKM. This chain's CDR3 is CASSPQGLDTYEQYF. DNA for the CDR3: TGTGCCAGCAGTCCACAGGGGTTGGATACCTACGAGCAGTACTTC.

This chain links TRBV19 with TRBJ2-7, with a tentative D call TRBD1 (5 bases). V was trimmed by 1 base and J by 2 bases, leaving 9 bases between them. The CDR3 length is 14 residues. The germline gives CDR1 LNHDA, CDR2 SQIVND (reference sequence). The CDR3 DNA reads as TGTGCCAGTAGTATAGGGGGCAGTCCCTACGAGCAGTACTTC. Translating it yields CASSIGGSPYEQYF.

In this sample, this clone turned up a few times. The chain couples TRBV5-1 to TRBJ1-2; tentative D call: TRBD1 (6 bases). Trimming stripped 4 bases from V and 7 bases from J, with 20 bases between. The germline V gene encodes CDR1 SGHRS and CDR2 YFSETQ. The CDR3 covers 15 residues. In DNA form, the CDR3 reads TGCGCCAGCAGCCCTGGATCCGGGGGGGGCGGTGGCTACACCTTC. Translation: CASSPGSGGGGGYTF.

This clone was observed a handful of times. CDR3 region: CASRTSGGSNQPQHF. In DNA form, the CDR3 reads TGTGCCAGTAGGACCTCCGGGGGATCCAATCAGCCCCAGCATTTT. The chain couples TRBV19 to TRBJ1-5; maybe TRBD1 (5 bases). Between the trimmed V and J ends, which lost 6 bases and 3 bases, there was a span of 15 bases. The CDR3 has 15 amino acids. Germline V gene lookup returns CDR1 LNHDA and CDR2 SQIVND (reference sequence).

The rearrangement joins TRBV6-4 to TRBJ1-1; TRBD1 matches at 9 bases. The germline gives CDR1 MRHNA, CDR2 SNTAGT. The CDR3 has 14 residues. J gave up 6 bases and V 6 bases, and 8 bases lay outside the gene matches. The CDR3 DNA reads TGTGCCAGCAGGACGGGGACAGGGTACCCTGAAGCTTTCTTT. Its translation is CASRTGTGYPEAFF.

The chain's CDR3 is CASSMTGATYEQYF. As DNA, the CDR3 is TGTGCCAGCAGCATGACAGGAGCTACCTACGAGCAGTACTTC. The chain carries TRBV5-4 and TRBJ2-7, with D perhaps matching TRBD1 (6 bases). The length of the CDR3 is 14 residues. Trimming removed 4 bases from V and 2 bases from J, with 13 bases in between. In germline, CDR1 is SGHNT, CDR2 YYREEE (reference sequence).

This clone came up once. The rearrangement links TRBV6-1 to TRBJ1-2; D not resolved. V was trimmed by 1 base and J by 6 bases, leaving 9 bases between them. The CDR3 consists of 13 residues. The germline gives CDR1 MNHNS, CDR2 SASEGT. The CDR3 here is CASSEVGYDGYTF. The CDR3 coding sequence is TGTGCCAGCAGTGAAGTGGGCTACGATGGCTACACCTTC.

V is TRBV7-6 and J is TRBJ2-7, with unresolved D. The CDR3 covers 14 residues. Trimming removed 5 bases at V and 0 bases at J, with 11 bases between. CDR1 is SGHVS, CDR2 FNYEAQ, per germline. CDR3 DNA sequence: TGTGCCAGCAGCGAGGAATACTACTCCTACGAGCAGTACTTC. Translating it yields CASSEEYYSYEQYF.

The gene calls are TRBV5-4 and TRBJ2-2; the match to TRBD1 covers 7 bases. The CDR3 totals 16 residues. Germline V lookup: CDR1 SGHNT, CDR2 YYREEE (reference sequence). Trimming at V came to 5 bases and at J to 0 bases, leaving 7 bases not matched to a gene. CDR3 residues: CASSSRTGANTGELFF. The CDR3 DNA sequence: TGTGCCAGCAGTTCTCGGACAGGAGCGAACACCGGGGAGCTGTTTTTT.

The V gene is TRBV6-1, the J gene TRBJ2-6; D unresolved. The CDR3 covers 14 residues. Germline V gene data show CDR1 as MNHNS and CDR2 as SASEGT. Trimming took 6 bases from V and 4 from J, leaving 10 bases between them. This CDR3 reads CASRLSTGANVLTF. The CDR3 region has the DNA TGTGCCAGCAGGTTGAGTACCGGGGCCAACGTCCTGACTTTC.